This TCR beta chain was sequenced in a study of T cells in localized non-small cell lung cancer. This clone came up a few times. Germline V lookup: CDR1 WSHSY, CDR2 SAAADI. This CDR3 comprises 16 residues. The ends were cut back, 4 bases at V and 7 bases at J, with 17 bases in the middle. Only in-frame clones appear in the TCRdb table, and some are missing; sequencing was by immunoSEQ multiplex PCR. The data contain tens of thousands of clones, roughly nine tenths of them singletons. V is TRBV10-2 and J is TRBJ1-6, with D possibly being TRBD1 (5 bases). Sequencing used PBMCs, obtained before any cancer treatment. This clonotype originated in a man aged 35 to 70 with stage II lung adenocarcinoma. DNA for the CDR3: TGCGCCAGCAGTGCCGGGACCTCGGGCGGGAATTCACCCCTCCACTTT. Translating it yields CASSAGTSGGNSPLHF.